This T cell receptor (beta chain) was documented in a study of technical replicates of blood from four donors. CDR1 MGHRA and CDR2 YSYEKL come from the germline V gene. The CDR3 length is 14 residues. V was shortened by 5 bases and J by 7 bases, with 15 bases between the two germline ends. The method was immunoSEQ multiplex PCR; TCRdb's version includes in-frame clones alone and lacks a portion of them. The sample includes tens of thousands of clones, around 87% of them seen just once. This clonotype was sampled from a human donor in good health. Some clones in this sample may be carry-over from other donors' samples. The V call is TRBV4-1, the J call TRBJ2-1, with D tentatively TRBD2 (6 bases). The sequenced sample was PBMCs. CDR3 in amino acids: CASSALTSRNEQFF. The CDR3 coding sequence is TGCGCCAGCAGCGCCTTGACTAGTAGGAATGAGCAGTTCTTC.